This entry lists 10 T cell receptor beta chains sequenced from one sample in a study of blood T cell repertoires in COVID-19. The table came from immunoSEQ multiplex PCR; TCRdb's copy has only in-frame clones and leaves some out. The sample holds approximately 300,000 clones, around 89% seen once. Sequencing was done on a sample of peripheral blood. The receptors shown here come from a man in his forties or fifties with acute or convalescent COVID-19.

This chain joins TRBV5-4 and TRBJ2-3, with 10 bases matching TRBD1. The CDR3 runs to 16 residues. Germline loops: CDR1 SGHNT, CDR2 YYREEE (reference sequence). Germline trimming cut 2 bases from V and 3 bases from J; bases unmatched to any gene: 6. The CDR3 loop is CASSFEVGQGTDTQYF. DNA for the CDR3: TGTGCCAGCAGCTTTGAGGTGGGACAGGGGACAGATACGCAGTATTTT. The whole variable domain, remainder taken from reference TRBV5-4 and TRBJ2-3, is ETGVTQSPTHLIKTRGQQVTLRCSSQSGHNTVSWYQQALGQGPQFIFQYYREEENGRGNFPPRFSGLQFPNYSSELNVNALELDDSALYLCASSFEVGQGTDTQYFGPGTRLTVL.

This chain joins TRBV27 and TRBJ1-2; 11 bases line up with TRBD1. The V and J ends lost 8 bases and 6 bases, in that order; junction bases with no gene match: 8. The CDR3 runs to 14 residues. CDR1 and CDR2 from the germline V gene are MNHEY and SMNVEV (reference sequence). CDR3 bases: TGTGCCAGCGGATACCGGGACAGGGGGAATGGCTACACCTTC. Its translation is CASGYRDRGNGYTF.

This clone has more than one count but fewer than ten. CDR3 in DNA: TGCGCCAGCAGCCTCTCCGGTCCCACTGAAGCTTTCTTT. Encoded protein: CASSLSGPTEAFF. The V gene is TRBV5-1, the J gene TRBJ1-1; D is undetermined. The CDR3 is made up of 13 amino acids. CDR1 is SGHRS, CDR2 YFSETQ, per germline. Trimming left V 4 bases short and J 4 bases short, with 11 bases between.

The chain employs TRBV3-1 (or the pseudogene TRBV3-2) and TRBJ2-5; TRBD1 matches at 9 bases. The germline gives CDR1 LGHDT, CDR2 YNNKEL (reference sequence). Trimming took 4 bases from V and 3 from J; bases not matched to a gene: 9. There are 16 residues in the CDR3. The CDR3 loop reads CASSPGTGSLKETQYF. CDR3 bases: TGTGCCAGCAGCCCCGGGACAGGGAGCTTGAAAGAGACCCAGTACTTC.

The chain recombines TRBV14 with TRBJ1-6, with 7 bases that match TRBD1. J was trimmed by 11 bases and V by 5 bases; bases with no gene match: 9. Germline lookup yields CDR1 SGHDN and CDR2 FVKESK. This CDR3 has 14 residues. The CDR3 sequence: CASSGRTGRAPLHF. DNA of the CDR3: TGTGCCAGCAGCGGGAGGACAGGCAGGGCACCCCTCCACTTT.

The chain recombines TRBV10-3 with TRBJ2-3; maybe TRBD2 (6 bases). The V gene lost 3 bases and the J gene lost 2 bases, with 9 bases spanning the gap. This CDR3 spans 14 amino acids. The germline CDR1 and CDR2 sequences are ENHRY and SYGVKD. The CDR3 spells CAISEGEVTDTQYF. CDR3 DNA sequence: TGTGCCATCAGTGAAGGGGAGGTCACAGATACGCAGTATTTT.

V and J are TRBV4-1 and TRBJ1-6; 8 bases align to TRBD1. V was pared by 2 bases and J by 9 bases, with 9 bases of the junction left unmatched. Germline assignment: CDR1 MGHRA and CDR2 YSYEKL. This CDR3 has 16 residues. CDR3 region: CASSQPGQGRSSPLHF. DNA of the CDR3: TGCGCCAGCAGCCAACCCGGACAGGGTCGGAGTTCACCCCTCCACTTT.

The chain recombines TRBV5-6 with TRBJ2-7; perhaps TRBD2 as D (5 bases). Trimming removed 4 bases at V and 5 bases at J, with 22 bases between. The CDR3 consists of 16 residues. CDR1 is SGHDT, CDR2 YYEEEE, per germline. CDR3: CASSLPSGSIGNEQYF. The CDR3 region has the DNA TGTGCCAGCAGCCTGCCTTCGGGGTCTATTGGGAACGAGCAGTACTTC.

The chain recombines TRBV7-3 with TRBJ2-2; a weak D match, TRBD1 (6 bases). The V gene's germline CDR1 is SGHTA and CDR2 FQGTGA. The CDR3 is 14 residues long. V was trimmed by 5 bases and J by 3 bases, leaving 10 bases between them. The CDR3 coding sequence is TGTGCCAGCAGCCCAACAGGGTACACCGGGGAGCTGTTTTTT. Translating gives CASSPTGYTGELFF.

This chain joins TRBV6-1 and TRBJ1-3, with no clear D. Germline CDR1 is MNHNS and CDR2 is SASEGT. Trimming took 4 bases from V and 0 from J, leaving 13 bases between them. The CDR3 covers 16 residues. CDR3 amino acids: CASSVTADRSGNTIYF. CDR3 DNA sequence: TGTGCCAGCAGTGTTACAGCCGACCGCTCTGGAAACACCATATATTTT.